This T cell receptor beta chain comes out of a study of blood T cell repertoires in COVID-19 (dated by TCRdb to the early 2020s). A note on the overall study: Samples covering the acute and convalescent phases of COVID-19 were provided by collaborators in the United States, Italy and Spain. The prospective study material was composed of cDNA or gDNA derived from T cells, B-cell-depleted T cells, or PBMCs. Deeply sampled blood TCRbeta repertoires from subjects exposed to, actively infected with, or recovered from COVID-19 were included in the dataset. The repertoires were released in a freely available public database meant as a resource for research on the immune response to SARS-CoV-2. Samples came from the ongoing ImmuneRACE study (first 160 participants) plus 1,254 subjects from 6 global collaborators. Sample metadata almost always included a de-identified subject ID, COVID-19 status, age in years and sex. Where available, HLA class I and class II types were obtained from metadata supplied by the sample provider rather than from assay-based typing. Study-wide conclusions, independent of this receptor: The amount of clinical and demographic metadata varied by source and participant and was provided uncurated.

Taken from cysteine to phenylalanine, the CDR3 has 13 residues. Here the CDR3 DNA is all that survives: 39 bases in frame from base 1. V is reduced by 3 bases and J by 12 bases, leaving a spacing of 14 bases between them. CDR1 KGHDR and CDR2 SFDVKD are derived from the germline V gene. Each collaborating institution followed its own protocols to collect whole blood in K2EDTA tubes. Collaborator samples were shipped for TCRbeta analysis as frozen whole blood, isolated PBMCs, or DNA extracted from either sample type. TCRbeta CDR3 regions were amplified from genomic DNA using the immunoSEQ Assay, a bias-controlled multiplex PCR. In the source study's methods: The number of nucleated cells in each sample was estimated by amplification of reference gene primers within the assay. To quantify the absolute abundance of each unique TCRbeta CDR3 rearrangement, sequence reads were collapsed and filtered. Productive Simpson clonality was computed per sample as the square root of Simpson's diversity index over productive rearrangements. As stored in TCRdb, this immuneACCESS dataset retains in-frame rearrangements with V and J assigned. A fraction of the clones does not appear; measured against another copy, unresolved V genes explain less than half of the discrepancy, and the remainder lacks a known reason. V and J calls and clone size are given by that table; D and trimming were obtained from the DNA. Here the sample has 150,000 or so clones; around 83% occur a single time. Around 8.5% of the sample rests with the top ten.

A word on this clone: What this receptor recognizes is not known. The input lacks base qualities; no much larger clone sits a single base away.

The rearranged segments are TRBV24-1 and TRBJ2-1; the D gene is possibly TRBD1, with 5 bases matching. What was sequenced was peripheral blood. The receptor's source is a woman aged 55 to 70 with acute or convalescent COVID-19. The sequenced DNA: TGTGCCACCAGTGATGGGGCTGTATGGGGGCAGTTCTTC. This codes for CATSDGAVWGQFF.